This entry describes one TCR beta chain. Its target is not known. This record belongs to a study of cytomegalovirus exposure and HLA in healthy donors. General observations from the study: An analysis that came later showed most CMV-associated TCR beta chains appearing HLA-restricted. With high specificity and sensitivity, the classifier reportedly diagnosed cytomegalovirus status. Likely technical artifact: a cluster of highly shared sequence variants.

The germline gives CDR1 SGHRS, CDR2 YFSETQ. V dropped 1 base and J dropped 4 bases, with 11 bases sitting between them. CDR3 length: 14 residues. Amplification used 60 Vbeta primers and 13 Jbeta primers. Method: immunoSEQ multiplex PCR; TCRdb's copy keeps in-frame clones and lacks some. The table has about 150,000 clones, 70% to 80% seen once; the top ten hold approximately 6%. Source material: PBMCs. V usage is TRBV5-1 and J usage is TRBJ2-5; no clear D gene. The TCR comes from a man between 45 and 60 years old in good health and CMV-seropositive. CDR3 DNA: TGCGCCAGCAGCTTGCTGGGCCCCAGAGAGACCCAGTACTTC. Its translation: CASSLLGPRETQYF.